This TCR beta chain is from a study of beta chain features in type 1 diabetes. Trimming stripped 4 bases from V and 6 bases from J, with 9 bases between. The CDR3 runs to 13 residues. CDR1 MNHEY and CDR2 SMNVEV come from the germline V gene (reference sequence). It was one heparinised blood draw, averaging about 0.12 L, that each donor gave. Expressed TCRB transcripts were sequenced because the entire RNA isolate underwent reverse transcription. The data were produced by immunoSEQ multiplex PCR, yet TCRdb's version contains in-frame clones alone and is incomplete. This sample has under 950,000 clones, with about a sixth found just once. The sample holds a few counts of this clone.

The sequenced sample was naive CD4+ T cells from blood. This TCR was sampled from a woman under 30 in good health. The chain has TRBV27 and TRBJ2-2; maybe TRBD2 (5 bases). The CDR3 DNA is TGTGCCAGCAGTTCCCGGGGTGCCGGGGAGCTGTTTTTT. Translating gives CASSSRGAGELFF.